Here is one T cell receptor (beta chain) with its context. Its specific antigen is unknown. Base qualities are not provided; no much larger clone lies one nucleotide away. This sample was taken from a study of CD8 T cells in Susac syndrome (dated by TCRdb to about 2019). The study in broad terms: Among the sequenced Susac syndrome patients, roughly six had clinically active disease and about 8 were in clinical remission. Susac syndrome patients were therapy-naive, on corticosteroids (some also receiving IVIg), or on IVIg alone at blood withdrawal. Whether CD8+ T cell activation and differentiation in Susac syndrome was antigen driven was tested using repertoire sequencing. The clonality of the CD8+ T cell repertoire was compared across around twelve healthy donors, around 14 Susac syndrome patients and around 16 multiple sclerosis patients.

Peripheral blood CD8+ and CD4+ T cells from healthy donors, Susac syndrome patients and multiple sclerosis patients were profiled using high-throughput TCR beta sequencing. Susac syndrome patients met recently defined diagnostic criteria for definite or probable disease. Bulk CD8+ and CD4+ T cells were purified by magnetic negative isolation, while CD8+ TEMRA cells were enriched using FACS. Blood was drawn into EDTA tubes, processed within 24 hours, and PBMCs were isolated by density gradient centrifugation. PBMCs intended for TCR sequencing were cryopreserved in liquid nitrogen and thawed later in a water bath at 37 degrees C. A purity of at least 90% was achieved for sorted or isolated CD4+, CD8+ and CD8+ TEMRA cells. Study-level results and caveats: Looking at Susac-specific public clones, the researchers identified some 16 in the total CD8+ repertoire and five in the CD8+ TEMRA repertoire. The TCR sequencing and HLA analysis was acknowledged to have included a relatively small number of individuals. Susac syndrome CD8+ repertoires showed clonal expansion, highest in CD8+ TEMRA cells and greater in clinically active than remitting patients.

V loses 4 bases, J loses 3 bases, and the germline ends lie 8 bases apart. The CDR3, from cysteine to phenylalanine, totals 13 residues. The sequence is cut down to CDR3 DNA, 39 bases in frame from base 1. The germline V gene provides CDR1 SGHRS and CDR2 YFSETQ. RNA was extracted using the RNeasy kit, and roughly 0.5 to 1 ug of the RNA was reverse transcribed with random hexamers. The immunoSEQ multiplex PCR assay, covering 54 Vbeta and 13 Jbeta segments, was used to amplify TCR beta CDR3 regions. PCR amplification bias was corrected using a synthetic template baseline for primer optimization and computational correction. The study's processing was this. Reads were annotated to V, D and J genes per IMGT and analyzed with immunoSEQ Analyzer, keeping only productive sequences. To calculate clonality, Shannon entropy was normalized by log2 of the number of productive unique sequences and then subtracted from one. Public and private clones were assessed among the 100 most prevalent clones of each patient and control. Susac-specific clones were defined as absent from healthy and MS cohorts, 1052 published viral clones and other ImmuneACCESS disease sequences. The public reads were run again by TCRdb, first through fastp at Q25 and then through MiXCR, and only productive beta chains were kept. Identical CDR3 protein sequences are pooled into one entry, listed with their most common genes and DNA. The V and J calls were not made by the authors but by TCRdb's processing. The table for this sample lists fewer than 95,000 distinct CDR3 sequences; roughly 96% of them were counted only once. About 0.68% of the sample belongs to the ten largest clones.

Material: CD8+ T cells from PBMCs. The receptor was isolated from a human donor with Susac syndrome. Recombination connected TRBV5-1 to TRBJ1-5; no D segment can be confidently identified. The CDR3 region reads CASSPRPNQPQHF. The DNA is TGCGCCAGCAGCCCACGACCCAATCAGCCCCAGCATTTT.